The TCR beta chain under discussion was sequenced for a study of blood T cell repertoires in COVID-19. For the study at large: Spain, Italy and the United States supplied samples that represented acute and convalescent COVID-19. Sources were T cells, B-cell-depleted T cells, or PBMCs; the material itself was cDNA or gDNA.

This clone was counted only a few times. J was trimmed by 6 bases and V by 1 base; bases with no gene match: 4. Germline CDR1 is LNHDA and CDR2 is SQIVND (reference sequence). This CDR3 is built from 15 residues. Original processing methods: Amplified reference gene primers provided the basis for estimating nucleated cell counts. Here immunoSEQ multiplex PCR was the method, and the copy in TCRdb shows in-frame clones only, minus some. The V and J calls and clone size come from that table; D and trimming were worked out from the DNA. Among over 140,000 clones listed, 60% to 80% were seen once. The sequence derives from a woman aged 45-65 years with active or convalescent COVID-19. Sequenced input: peripheral blood. V is TRBV19 and J is TRBJ1-5; TRBD1 agrees at 9 bases. CDR3 coding DNA: TGTGCCAGTAGTATAGTGACAGGGGGTACTCAGCCCCAGCATTTT. This encodes CASSIVTGGTQPQHF.